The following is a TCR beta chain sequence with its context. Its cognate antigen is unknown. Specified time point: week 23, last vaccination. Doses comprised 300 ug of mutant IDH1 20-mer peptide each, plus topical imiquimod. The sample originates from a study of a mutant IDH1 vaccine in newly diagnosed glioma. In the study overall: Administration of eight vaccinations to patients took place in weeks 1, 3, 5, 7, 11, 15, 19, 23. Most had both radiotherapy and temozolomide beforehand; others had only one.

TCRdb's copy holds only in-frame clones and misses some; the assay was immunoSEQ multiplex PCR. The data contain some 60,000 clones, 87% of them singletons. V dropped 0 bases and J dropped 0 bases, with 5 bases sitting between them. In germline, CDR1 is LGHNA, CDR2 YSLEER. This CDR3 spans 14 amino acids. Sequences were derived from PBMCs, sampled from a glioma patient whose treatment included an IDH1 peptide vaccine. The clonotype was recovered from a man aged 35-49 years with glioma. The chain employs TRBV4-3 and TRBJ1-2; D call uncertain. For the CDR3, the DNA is TGCGCCAGCAGCCAAGAGGAGGCTAACTATGGCTACACCTTC. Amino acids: CASSQEEANYGYTF.